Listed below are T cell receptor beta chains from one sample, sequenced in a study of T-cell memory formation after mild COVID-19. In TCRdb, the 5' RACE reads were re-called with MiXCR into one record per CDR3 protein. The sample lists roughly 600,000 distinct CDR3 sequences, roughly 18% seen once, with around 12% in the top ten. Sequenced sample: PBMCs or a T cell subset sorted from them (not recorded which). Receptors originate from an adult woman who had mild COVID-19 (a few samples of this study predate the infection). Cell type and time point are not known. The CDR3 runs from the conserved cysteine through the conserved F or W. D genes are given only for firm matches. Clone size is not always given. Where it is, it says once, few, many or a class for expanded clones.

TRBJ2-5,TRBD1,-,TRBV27,TGTGCCAGCAGTTTTGGGACAGGGGTTTCCCAGTACTTC,CASSFGTGVSQYF
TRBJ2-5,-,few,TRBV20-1,TGCAGTGCTAGTGAGGAGACCCAGTACTTC,CSASEETQYF
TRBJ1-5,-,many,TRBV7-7,TGTGCCAGCAGCTTAGGTCGGGGTCAGCCCCAGCATTTT,CASSLGRGQPQHF
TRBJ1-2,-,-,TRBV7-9,TGTGCCAGCAGCTTACCCCAGGGTGCCTATGGCTACACCTTC,CASSLPQGAYGYTF
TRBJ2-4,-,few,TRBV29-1,TGCAGCGCCGAGGCGGGGTCGGGCATTCAGTACTTC,CSAEAGSGIQYF
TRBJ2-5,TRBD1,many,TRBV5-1,TGCGCCAGCAGCCAAGAAAACAGGGGGGAGACCCAGTACTTC,CASSQENRGETQYF
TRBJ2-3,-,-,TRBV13,TGTGCCAGCAGCGAAGACGGCTATCTCACAGATACGCAGTATTTT,CASSEDGYLTDTQYF
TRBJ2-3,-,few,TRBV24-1,TGTGCCACCAGTGTCCGCGGTGATTCCACAGATACGCAGTATTTT,CATSVRGDSTDTQYF
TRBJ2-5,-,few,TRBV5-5,TGTGCCAGCAGCTTAGGAACTAGCTCAAGGGAGACCCAGTACTTC,CASSLGTSSRETQYF
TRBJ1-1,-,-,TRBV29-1,TGCAGCGTTAGACAGGCGAGGGGCACTGAAGCTTTCTTT,CSVRQARGTEAFF
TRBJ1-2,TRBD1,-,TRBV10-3,TGTGCCTCCCAAGGAGGGGGCAACGGCTACACCTTC,CASQGGGNGYTF
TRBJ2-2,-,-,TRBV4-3,TGCGCCAGCAGCCAAGAATTGTGGGTTTTGGGCGGGGAGCTGTTTTTT,CASSQELWVLGGELFF
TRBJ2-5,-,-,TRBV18,TGTGCCAGCTCCCCGGGTCAGATCGAGACCCAGTACTTC,CASSPGQIETQYF
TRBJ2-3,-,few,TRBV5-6,TGTGCCAGCAGCTTGACGGACGGGAACCGAGTAGATACGCAGTATTTT,CASSLTDGNRVDTQYF
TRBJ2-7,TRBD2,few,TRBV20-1,TGCAGTGCCTCCGGACTAGCGGGAGAGTACGAGCAGTACTTC,CSASGLAGEYEQYF
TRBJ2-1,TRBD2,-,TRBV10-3,TGTGCCATCAGTGAGTCTACTAGCGGGGCGAGAGAGCAGTTCTTC,CAISESTSGAREQFF
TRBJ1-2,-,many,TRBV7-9,TGTGCCAGCAGCCCCGGGGGGGGCTATGGCTACACCTTC,CASSPGGGYGYTF
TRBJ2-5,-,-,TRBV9,TGTGCCAGCAGCGTGGCCGTCGTGGGGACCCAGTACTTC,CASSVAVVGTQYF
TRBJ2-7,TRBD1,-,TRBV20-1,TGCAGTGCTAGAGGGGACAGGGGGGGCGGCGAGCAGTACTTC,CSARGDRGGGEQYF
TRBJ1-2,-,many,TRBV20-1,TGCAGTGCTAGAGAGCGCAGCAGGGGTGGCTACACCTTC,CSARERSRGGYTF
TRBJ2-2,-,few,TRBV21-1,TGTGCCAGCAGCAGACTAGCGGTGTTCACCGGGGAGCTGTTTTTT,CASSRLAVFTGELFF
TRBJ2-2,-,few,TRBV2,TGTGCCAGCAGTGATTTTGAAGGGTCCGGGGAGCTGTTTTTT,CASSDFEGSGELFF
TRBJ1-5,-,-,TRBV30,TGTGCCTGGAGTCGGGTAGCCCATCAGCCCCAGCATTTT,CAWSRVAHQPQHF
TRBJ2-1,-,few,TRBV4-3,TGCGCCAGCAGCCAAGATCACCCGACGGGGCTGGGGGACTACAATGAGCAGTTCTTC,CASSQDHPTGLGDYNEQFF
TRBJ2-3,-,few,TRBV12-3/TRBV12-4,TGTGCCAGCAGTTTTTGGGGGAACACAGATACGCAGTATTTT,CASSFWGNTDTQYF
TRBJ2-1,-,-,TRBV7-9,TGTGCCAGCAGTTCCGGGGAGCAGTTCTTC,CASSSGEQFF
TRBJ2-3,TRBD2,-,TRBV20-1,TGCAGTGTGAAGGGACTAGCGGGGTGGAACACAGATACGCAGTATTTT,CSVKGLAGWNTDTQYF
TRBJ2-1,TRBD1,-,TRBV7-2,TGTGCCAGCAGCTTCCGGGACAGGACCAATGAGCAGTTCTTC,CASSFRDRTNEQFF
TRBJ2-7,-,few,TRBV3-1,TGTGCCAGCAGCCAAGATGTGAGGGTCCAGGAGCAGTACTTC,CASSQDVRVQEQYF
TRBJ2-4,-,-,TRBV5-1,TGCGCCAGCAGCAGCTCCTCTAGATACATTCAGTACTTC,CASSSSSRYIQYF
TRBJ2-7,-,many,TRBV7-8,TGTGCCAGCAGCTTAGCCGGCGGAGGGCCCTACGAGCAGTACTTC,CASSLAGGGPYEQYF
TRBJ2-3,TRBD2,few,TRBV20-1,TGCAGTGCTCAACTAGCGGGGGGGCCAGCAGATACGCAGTATTTT,CSAQLAGGPADTQYF
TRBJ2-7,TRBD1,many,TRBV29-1,TGCAGCGTTTCCACAGGGGCCGAGCAGTACTTC,CSVSTGAEQYF
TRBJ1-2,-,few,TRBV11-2,TGTGCCAGCAGCTCCCTTTATAGGACTGATCGAGAGGGCTACACCTTC,CASSSLYRTDREGYTF
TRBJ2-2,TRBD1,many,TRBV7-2,TGTGCCAGCAGCCCGGGACAGACAACCGGGGAGCTGTTTTTT,CASSPGQTTGELFF
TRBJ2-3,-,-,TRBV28,TGTGCCAGCAGTCAAATCCTCGACCGACCCCGCACAGATACGCAGTATTTT,CASSQILDRPRTDTQYF
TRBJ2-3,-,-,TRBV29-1,TGCAGCGCCGGACCGCGCACAGATACGCAGTATTTT,CSAGPRTDTQYF
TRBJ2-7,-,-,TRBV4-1,TGCGCCAGCAGCCAAACCCCAGAGGGATACGAGCAGTACTTC,CASSQTPEGYEQYF
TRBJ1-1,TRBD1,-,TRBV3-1,TGTGCCAGCAGCCGTACAGGGGTAGAAGCTTTCTTT,CASSRTGVEAFF
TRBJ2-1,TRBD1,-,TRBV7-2,TGTGCCAGCAGCTTACAGGGGGTGGTAAATGAGCAGTTCTTC,CASSLQGVVNEQFF
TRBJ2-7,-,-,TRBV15,TGTGCCACCAGCGACAGGTCCGCGGGCCCTTACGAGCAGTACTTC,CATSDRSAGPYEQYF